The 30 T cell receptor beta chains presented below share a single source sample, sequenced in a study of T-cell memory formation after mild COVID-19. Each CDR3 protein is one row after TCRdb ran MiXCR on the 5' RACE reads. The sample lists about 150,000 distinct CDR3 sequences, 10% to 15% occurring once. The specimen sequenced was PBMCs or a T cell subset sorted from them (not recorded which). The receptors come from a man aged 18 to 29 who had mild COVID-19 (a few samples of this study predate the infection). Cell type and time point are not known.

This clonotype came up a few times. In DNA form, the CDR3 reads TGTGCCAGCACCTATAGCGGAAGCACAGATACGCAGTATTTT. Translation gives CASTYSGSTDTQYF. This chain uses TRBV6-2 or TRBV6-3 with TRBJ2-3, with D possibly being TRBD2 (6 bases). The CDR3 has 14 amino acids. Germline V gives CDR1 MNHEY, CDR2 SVGEGT. V lost 7 bases and J lost 0, with 11 bases in between.

Here the CDR3 reads CSALEETQYF. The DNA for the CDR3 is TGCAGTGCTTTAGAGGAGACCCAGTACTTC. The chain is built from TRBV20-1 and TRBJ2-5; D is unresolved. V lost 5 bases and J 5 bases, leaving 6 bases between the germline ends. The length of the CDR3 is 10 residues. CDR1 and CDR2 (germline): DFQATT, SNEGSKA (reference sequence).

This clonotype was seen only a few times. This chain links TRBV18 with TRBJ2-1; D gene unclear. Trimming removed 3 bases at V and 4 bases at J, with 10 bases between. This CDR3 spans 14 amino acids. Looked up from germline, CDR1 is KGHSH and CDR2 is LQKENI. In nucleotides, the CDR3 is TGTGCCAGCTCACCGCGGACCAAGTACAATGAGCAGTTCTTC. Encoded protein: CASSPRTKYNEQFF.

The table lists this clonotype with many counts. CDR3 coding DNA: TGTGCCAGCAGCTTATACTCCACCGGGGAGCTGTTTTTT. Amino acid sequence: CASSLYSTGELFF. The J gene is TRBJ2-2, the V gene TRBV7-2; D gene unclear. This CDR3 has 13 residues. V lost 2 bases and J lost 4, with 5 bases in between. Germline assignment: CDR1 SGHTA and CDR2 FQGNSA.

The chain is built from TRBV20-1 and TRBJ2-3; 10 positions match TRBD2. V shed 6 bases and J 3 bases; nucleotides not matched to a gene: 18. Germline-derived CDR1 and CDR2 are DFQATT and SNEGSKA (reference sequence). The CDR3 covers 18 residues. The CDR3 bases are TGCAGTGCGGACCCGGCTAGCGGGGGAGCCGTCGGAACAGATACGCAGTATTTT. It translates to CSADPASGGAVGTDTQYF.

At least ten counts were recorded for this clonotype. The chain carries TRBV4-2 and TRBJ1-5, with TRBD1 as a possible D gene (6 bases). This CDR3 is built from 14 residues. Looked up from germline, CDR1 is LGHNA and CDR2 is YNFKEQ. The V end was cut by 1 base, the J end by 2 bases, with 6 bases between. CDR3 bases: TGTGCCAGCAGCCAAGGGACAGGCAATCAGCCCCAGCATTTT. Encoded protein: CASSQGTGNQPQHF.

V is TRBV20-1 and J is TRBJ1-4, with 7 bases that match TRBD1. The CDR3 has 13 residues. CDR1 is DFQATT, CDR2 SNEGSKA, per germline (reference sequence). V trimming: 3 bases; J trimming: 7 bases; junction bases outside the gene matches: 5. The CDR3 region is CSASRQGSEKLFF. CDR3 sequence (DNA): TGCAGTGCTAGCCGACAGGGTAGTGAAAAACTGTTTTTT.

The chain has TRBV7-2 and TRBJ1-5, with D tentatively TRBD1 (6 bases). The germline V and J ends were trimmed by 0 bases and 3 bases, with 12 bases remaining between them. The CDR3 totals 16 residues. Germline lookup yields CDR1 SGHTA and CDR2 FQGNSA. The CDR3 loop reads CASSLAGRGNNQPQHF. The CDR3 DNA sequence: TGTGCCAGCAGCTTAGCGGGTAGGGGGAACAATCAGCCCCAGCATTTT.

This clonotype was seen more than once but under ten times. This rearrangement joins TRBV6-6 to TRBJ2-3, with 11 bases that match TRBD2. V shed 1 base, J shed 0 bases, and the junction held 18 bases outside the gene matches. The CDR3 spans 22 residues. Germline CDR1 reads MNHNY; CDR2 reads SVGAGI (reference sequence). CDR3 sequence (DNA): TGTGCCAGCAGTTACTACTCCCCGGGAGTAGCGGGGGGGACTATGAGCACAGATACGCAGTATTTT. Amino acids: CASSYYSPGVAGGTMSTDTQYF.

The CDR3 spells CASSPVGAKNIQYF. The DNA for the CDR3 is TGTGCCAGCAGCCCGGTTGGGGCCAAAAACATTCAGTACTTC. The chain couples TRBV7-8 to TRBJ2-4; D ambiguous. Germline V gives CDR1 SGHVS, CDR2 FQNEAQ. With 5 bases removed from V and 1 base from J, the gap between germline ends came to 9 bases. The CDR3 covers 14 residues.

The chain recombines TRBV29-1 with TRBJ2-5, with 8 bases lining up with TRBD2. The CDR3 length is 14 residues. CDR1 and CDR2 (germline): SQVTM, ANQGSEA. V gave up 8 bases and J gave up 1 base; unmatched junction bases: 9. Here the CDR3 DNA reads TGCAGCTCCGATCCCGCGGGGGGCCAAGAGACCCAGTACTTC. Its protein product is CSSDPAGGQETQYF.

This sequence joins TRBV4-1 and TRBJ1-2; D unresolved. Trimming left V 0 bases short and J 3 bases short, with 14 bases between. Germline-derived CDR1 and CDR2 are MGHRA and YSYEKL. CDR3 length: 16 residues. CDR3 sequence reads: CASSQEGRFGDYGYTF. As DNA, the CDR3 is TGCGCCAGCAGCCAAGAGGGCAGGTTCGGCGACTATGGCTACACCTTC.

This clonotype was seen more than once but under ten times. The chain uses TRBV7-9 and TRBJ2-7; the D gene is possibly TRBD2 (6 bases). V lost 5 bases, J lost 6 bases, and 23 bases lay in between. CDR1 is SEHNR and CDR2 is FQNEAQ in the germline V gene (reference sequence). The CDR3 sequence is 16 residues long. The CDR3 is CASSPLGLRGGFEQYF. The CDR3 region has the DNA TGTGCCAGCAGCCCCCTAGGCTTGAGGGGAGGATTCGAGCAGTACTTC.

The chain joins TRBV6-1 to TRBJ2-7, with D perhaps assigned TRBD1 or TRBD2 (5 bases each). The CDR3 consists of 14 residues. Trimming shortened V by 5 bases and J by 4 bases, and 15 bases separated the two germline ends. Germline V gene lookup returns CDR1 MNHNS and CDR2 SASEGT. The CDR3 region is CASSKQRGDYEQYF. For the CDR3, the DNA is TGTGCCAGCAGTAAACAGAGGGGAGATTACGAGCAGTACTTC.

The chain combines TRBV7-3 with TRBJ2-7, with D perhaps matching TRBD2 (6 bases). V was clipped by 5 bases and J by 7 bases, with 9 bases between them. There are 11 residues in the CDR3. Germline loops: CDR1 SGHTA, CDR2 FQGTGA. CDR3 nucleotide sequence: TGTGCCAGCAGCAATGGGGGGGAGCAGTACTTC. It codes for CASSNGGEQYF.

In regard to this clonotype: A read error may account for a junction end that differs from germline. The rearrangement links TRBV19 to TRBJ2-2; 8 bases are a match to TRBD2. This CDR3 comprises 14 residues. Germline-derived CDR1 and CDR2 are LNHDA and SQIVND (reference sequence). CDR3 DNA: TGTGCCAGTAGAATAGCGGGAAACACCGGGGAGCTGTTTTTT. Its translation is CASRIAGNTGELFF.

This clonotype was found a few times. This chain joins TRBV6-6 and TRBJ2-5; either TRBD1 or TRBD2 may fit D (5 bases each). Germline loops: CDR1 MNHNY, CDR2 SVGAGI (reference sequence). Trimming shortened V by 0 bases and J by 5 bases, and 16 bases separated the two germline ends. There are 16 residues in the CDR3. The DNA of the CDR3 is TGTGCCAGCAGTTACTCCGGCCAGGGACCGTTGGAGACCCAGTACTTC. This translates into CASSYSGQGPLETQYF.

This clonotype has at least ten counts. This chain uses TRBV5-5 with TRBJ2-7, with D unclear. The ends were cut back, 0 bases at V and 0 bases at J, with 4 bases in the middle. CDR3 size: 13 residues. The germline gives CDR1 SGHKS, CDR2 YYEKEE (reference sequence). The CDR3 here is CASSLVSSYEQYV. CDR3 in DNA: TGTGCCAGCAGCTTGGTCAGCTCCTACGAGCAGTACGTC.

This chain connects TRBV4-2 to TRBJ1-5; D is unclear. V lost 0 bases, J lost 0 bases, and 6 bases lay in between. The CDR3 spans 15 residues. Germline CDR1 and CDR2: LGHNA and YNFKEQ. The CDR3 DNA follows: TGTGCCAGCAGCCAAGAAGTGGGTAGCAATCAGCCCCAGCATTTT. Residues: CASSQEVGSNQPQHF.

This clonotype occurred a few times. The rearrangement joins TRBV9 to TRBJ1-2, with 7 nucleotides matching TRBD1. V lost 0 bases to trimming and J lost 6 bases; unmatched junction nucleotides: 8. Germline V gene lookup returns CDR1 SGDLS and CDR2 YYNGEE. The CDR3 extends over 15 amino acids. In nucleotides, the CDR3 is TGTGCCAGCAGCGTAGCGACAGGGATTGGCGATGGCTACACCTTC. Translating gives CASSVATGIGDGYTF.

This clonotype was counted between two and nine times. V usage is TRBV10-3 and J usage is TRBJ2-7; D is perhaps TRBD1 (6 bases). The CDR3 sequence is 12 residues long. Germline assignment: CDR1 ENHRY and CDR2 SYGVKD. Trimming took off 2 bases at V and 4 bases at J, with 6 bases between the two ends. CDR3 region: CAISEQGYEQYV. CDR3 DNA sequence: TGTGCCATCAGTGAGCAGGGGTACGAGCAGTACGTC.

This clonotype came up many times. The rearrangement joins TRBV5-1 to TRBJ1-3; D is perhaps TRBD1 (5 bases). V gave up 1 base and J gave up 4 bases, with 12 bases separating them. CDR3 length equals 15 residues. Germline CDR1 SGHRS, CDR2 YFSETQ. CDR3 residues: CASSLQGMSGNTIYF. For the CDR3, the DNA is TGCGCCAGCAGCTTGCAGGGAATGAGCGGAAACACCATATATTTT.

V is TRBV20-1 and J is TRBJ2-3; possibly TRBD1 for D (5 bases). Germline V gene lookup returns CDR1 DFQATT and CDR2 SNEGSKA (reference sequence). Trimming took 3 bases from V and 0 from J, leaving 10 bases between them. The CDR3 length is 14 residues. Here the CDR3 DNA reads TGCAGTGCTAGTAAGACAGCTAGCACAGATACGCAGTATTTT. This sequence encodes CSASKTASTDTQYF.

The rearrangement joins TRBV12-3 or TRBV12-4 to TRBJ2-3; D ambiguous. The CDR3 totals 16 residues. V gave up 5 bases and J gave up 4 bases, with 19 bases separating them. CDR3 bases: TGTGCCAGCAGTCTCTCTTCGGTTGTTATCGCAGATACGCAGTATTTT. Translation: CASSLSSVVIADTQYF.

In its sample, this clonotype was seen a few times. The rearrangement uses TRBV7-9 and TRBJ2-1; D ambiguous. The V end lost 0 bases, the J end lost 10 bases, and 10 bases lay between the germline ends. This CDR3 spans 13 amino acids. Germline V lookup: CDR1 SEHNR, CDR2 FQNEAQ (reference sequence). The CDR3 nucleotides read TGTGCCAGCAGCTTAGCCTCGGCCCCCGAGCAGTTCTTC. It translates to CASSLASAPEQFF.

The chain employs TRBV5-1 and TRBJ1-2; unclear D gene. Germline CDR1 SGHRS, CDR2 YFSETQ. The CDR3 is 15 residues long. The germline V and J ends were trimmed by 4 bases and 6 bases, with 19 bases remaining between them. CDR3 sequence: CASSPDSSGLNGYTF. CDR3 DNA sequence: TGCGCCAGCAGCCCGGACTCCTCGGGATTGAATGGCTACACCTTC.

The V gene is TRBV18, the J gene TRBJ1-1; 8 bases are shared with TRBD1. There are 15 residues in the CDR3. J gave up 0 bases and V 4 bases, and 4 bases lay outside the gene matches. Germline CDR1 and CDR2: KGHSH and LQKENI. The chain's CDR3 is CASSLRGQVNTEAFF. CDR3 nucleotides: TGTGCCAGCTCACTTAGGGGACAGGTGAACACTGAAGCTTTCTTT.

This clonotype was detected only a few times. The genes are TRBV11-2 and TRBJ2-3; 10 nucleotides align to TRBD1. CDR3 length: 17 amino acids. In germline, CDR1 is SGHAT, CDR2 FQNNGV. Trimming removed 5 bases from V and 1 base from J; junction bases left unmatched: 9. The CDR3 DNA follows: TGTGCCAGCAGCCCCGACTGGGACAGGGGAGGCACAGATACGCAGTATTTT. Translation: CASSPDWDRGGTDTQYF.

The rearrangement joins TRBV6-6 to TRBJ1-5, with 7 bases lining up with TRBD1. From germline, CDR1 is MNHNY and CDR2 SVGAGI (reference sequence). The CDR3 contains 18 residues. V shed 5 bases and J 5 bases; nucleotides not matched to a gene: 18. The CDR3 sequence is CASSRHQGGRVGDQPQHF. CDR3 in DNA: TGTGCCAGCAGTCGACATCAGGGGGGCCGGGTTGGGGATCAGCCCCAGCATTTT.

This chain connects TRBV5-1 to TRBJ2-5; D is perhaps TRBD1 (6 bases). CDR3 length: 15 residues. CDR1 and CDR2 (germline): SGHRS, YFSETQ. Trimming pared 2 bases from V and 1 base from J, leaving 12 bases between. The CDR3 sequence is CASSLVGAIQETQYF. Here the CDR3 DNA reads TGCGCCAGCAGCTTAGTGGGGGCCATCCAAGAGACCCAGTACTTC.